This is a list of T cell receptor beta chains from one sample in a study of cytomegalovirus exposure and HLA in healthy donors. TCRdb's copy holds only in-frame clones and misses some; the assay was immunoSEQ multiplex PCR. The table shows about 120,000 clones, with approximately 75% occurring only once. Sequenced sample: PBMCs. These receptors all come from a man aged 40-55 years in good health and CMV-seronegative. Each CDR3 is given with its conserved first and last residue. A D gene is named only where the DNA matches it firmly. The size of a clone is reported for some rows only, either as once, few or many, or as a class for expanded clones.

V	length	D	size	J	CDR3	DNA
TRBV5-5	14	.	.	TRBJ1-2	CASSGVRQGYGYTF	TGTGCCAGCAGCGGGGTGAGGCAGGGCTATGGCTACACCTTC
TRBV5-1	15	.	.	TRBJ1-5	CASSLGEGLNQPQHF	TGCGCCAGCAGCTTAGGGGAGGGCCTCAATCAGCCCCAGCATTTT
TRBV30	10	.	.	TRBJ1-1	CAWGGTEAFF	TGTGCCTGGGGGGGGACTGAAGCTTTCTTT
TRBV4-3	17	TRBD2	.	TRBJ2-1	CASSQDWAGGAYNEQFF	TGCGCCAGCAGCCAAGATTGGGCGGGGGGGGCGTACAATGAGCAGTTCTTC
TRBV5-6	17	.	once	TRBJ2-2	CASSPVGWTTRAGELFF	TGTGCCAGCAGCCCGGTCGGTTGGACAACTCGGGCCGGGGAGCTGTTTTTT
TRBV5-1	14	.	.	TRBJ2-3	CASSLGQYTDTQYF	TGCGCCAGCAGCTTGGGGCAGTACACAGATACGCAGTATTTT
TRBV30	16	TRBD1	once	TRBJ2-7	CAWSVKGQGPTYEQYF	TGTGCCTGGAGTGTAAAAGGACAGGGGCCAACCTACGAGCAGTACTTC
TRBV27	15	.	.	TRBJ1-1	CASSSAGAGDTEAFF	TGTGCCAGCAGTTCAGCGGGGGCCGGGGACACTGAAGCTTTCTTT
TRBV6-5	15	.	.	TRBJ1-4	CASSYSTGTNEKLFF	TGTGCCAGCAGTTACTCGACGGGTACTAATGAAAAACTGTTTTTT
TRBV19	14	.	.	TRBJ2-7	CASSIAHNPYEQYF	TGTGCCAGTAGTATAGCTCACAATCCCTACGAGCAGTACTTC
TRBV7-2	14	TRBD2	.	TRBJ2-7	CASSLGLGKVEQYF	TGTGCCAGCAGCTTGGGACTAGGCAAGGTCGAGCAGTACTTC
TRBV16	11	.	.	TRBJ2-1	CASSQLFEQFF	TGTGCCAGCAGCCAACTTTTTGAGCAGTTCTTC
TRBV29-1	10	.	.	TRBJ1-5	CSVDPRPQHF	TGCAGCGTTGATCCTCGGCCCCAGCATTTT
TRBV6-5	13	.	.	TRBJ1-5	CASNLRESQPQHF	TGTGCCAGCAATCTCAGGGAAAGTCAGCCCCAGCATTTT
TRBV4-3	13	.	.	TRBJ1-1	CASSHPTDNEAFF	TGCGCCAGCAGCCATCCAACGGACAATGAAGCTTTCTTT
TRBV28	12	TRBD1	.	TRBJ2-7	CASRQGDYEQYF	TGTGCCAGCAGACAGGGGGACTACGAGCAGTACTTC
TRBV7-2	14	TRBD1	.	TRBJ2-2	CASSRQGLDGELFF	TGTGCCAGCAGCCGACAGGGATTAGACGGGGAGCTGTTTTTT
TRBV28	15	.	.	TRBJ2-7	CASKNLGQGGYEQYF	TGTGCCAGCAAAAATCTCGGGCAGGGTGGGTACGAGCAGTACTTC
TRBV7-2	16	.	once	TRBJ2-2	CASSFGGGVNTGELFF	TGTGCCAGCAGCTTCGGAGGGGGCGTTAACACCGGGGAGCTGTTTTTT
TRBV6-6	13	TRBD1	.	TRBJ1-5	CASRWTGSQPQHF	TGTGCCAGCAGGTGGACAGGGAGTCAGCCCCAGCATTTT
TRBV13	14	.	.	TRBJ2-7	CASSLEGGGYEQYF	TGTGCCAGCAGCTTAGAAGGTGGAGGCTACGAGCAGTACTTC
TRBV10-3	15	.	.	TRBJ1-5	CAISPAEGTNQPQHF	TGTGCCATCAGTCCTGCGGAGGGGACCAATCAGCCCCAGCATTTT
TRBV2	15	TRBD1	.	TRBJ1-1	CAGKTGTGVGTEAFF	TGTGCCGGAAAAACCGGGACAGGGGTTGGCACTGAAGCTTTCTTT